These 22 T cell receptor beta chains originate from one sample sequenced in a study of beta chain features in type 1 diabetes. Study conclusions and caveats: TCRB CDR3s from Type 1 diabetes patients were moderately but significantly shorter in all four CD4+ subsets.

The authors reverse transcribed all of the isolated RNA, so sequencing captured expressed TCRB transcripts. Clones were sequenced by immunoSEQ multiplex PCR, and TCRdb holds only the in-frame ones, with some missing. There are about 700,000 clones in the sample; roughly 13% occur only once, and 0.02% to 0.025% lies in the top ten. These receptors lack a known antigen. The sequenced sample consisted of naive CD4+ T cells from blood. All receptors come from a young man with type 1 diabetes.

The CDR3 sequence is CAIRDSGGLEQYF. CDR3 nucleotides: TGTGCCATCAGAGACAGCGGGGGGCTCGAGCAGTACTTC. This rearrangement joins TRBV10-3 to TRBJ2-7; TRBD2 matches at 9 bases. CDR1 is ENHRY, CDR2 SYGVKD, per germline. Trimming removed 6 bases from V and 6 bases from J; junction bases left unmatched: 6. The CDR3 is made up of 13 amino acids.

The chain joins TRBV7-2 to TRBJ1-2; 9 bases align to TRBD1. Germline CDR1 is SGHTA and CDR2 is FQGNSA. This CDR3 spans 16 amino acids. V trimming: 4 bases; J trimming: 4 bases; junction bases outside the gene matches: 10. The CDR3 nucleotides are TGTGCCAGCAGCTCAGACGGGACAGGGAATTCCTATGGCTACACCTTC. It specifies CASSSDGTGNSYGYTF.

This clone has just a few counts. The gene calls are TRBV21-1 and TRBJ2-4; the table names TRBD2, a call not compared with the DNA. TRBV21-1 represents a pseudogene. The CDR3 spans 17 residues. The CDR3 protein is CASSKGTSGTAGYIQYF. In nucleotides, the CDR3 is TGTGCCAGCAGCAAAGGGACTAGCGGAACCGCCGGATACATTCAGTACTTC.

This clone was seen a handful of times. The gene calls are TRBV18 and TRBJ2-7, with 9 bases aligning to TRBD1. J lost 1 base, V lost 4 bases, and 2 bases had no gene match. CDR3 length: 14 amino acids. Germline V gene data show CDR1 as KGHSH and CDR2 as LQKENI. The CDR3 DNA sequence: TGTGCCAGCTCACGGGACAGGGTGTCCTACGAGCAGTACTTC. Amino acids: CASSRDRVSYEQYF.

In its sample, this clone was seen a few times. The chain carries TRBV14 and TRBJ1-2; D gene ambiguous. The CDR3 length is 14 residues. Germline-derived CDR1 and CDR2 are SGHDN and FVKESK. The V gene lost 0 bases and the J gene lost 4 bases, with 9 bases spanning the gap. In DNA form, the CDR3 reads TGTGCCAGCAGCCAAGAAATGGCCCTCTATGGCTACACCTTC. This encodes CASSQEMALYGYTF.

V usage is TRBV25-1 and J usage is TRBJ2-5, with 8 nucleotides matching TRBD1. The V gene end was trimmed by 2 bases and the J gene end by 3 bases; junction bases not matched to a gene: 8. CDR3 length equals 16 residues. Germline CDR1 MGHDK, CDR2 SYGVNS. The CDR3 protein is CASSEQPDRVEETQYF. CDR3 nucleotide sequence: TGTGCCAGCAGTGAACAGCCGGACAGGGTAGAAGAGACCCAGTACTTC.

The chain has TRBV30 and TRBJ2-5; D possibly uses TRBD1 or TRBD2 (5 bases each). This CDR3 contains 14 residues. V lost 0 bases and J 4 bases, leaving 12 bases between the germline ends. The germline CDR1 and CDR2 sequences are GTSNPN and SVGIG (reference sequence). CDR3 region: CAWSVPPGRETQYF. CDR3 nucleotide sequence: TGTGCCTGGAGTGTACCCCCAGGGAGAGAGACCCAGTACTTC. The entire variable domain, with the rest obtained from reference TRBV30 and TRBJ2-5, is as follows: SQTIHQWPATLVQPVGSPLSLECTVEGTSNPNLYWYRQAAGRGLQLLFYSVGIGQISSEVPQNLSASRPQDRQFILSSKKLLLSDSGFYLCAWSVPPGRETQYFGPGTRLLVL.

This chain joins TRBV18 and TRBJ2-5; 11 nucleotides align to TRBD2. Germline V gene data show CDR1 as KGHSH and CDR2 as LQKENI. V gave up 4 bases and J gave up 3 bases; unmatched junction bases: 7. The length of the CDR3 is 16 residues. In DNA, the CDR3 is TGTGCCAGCTCACTAGCGGGACTAGCGGCCAAAGAGACCCAGTACTTC. As protein: CASSLAGLAAKETQYF. Full variable domain (remainder filled in from reference TRBV18 and TRBJ2-5): NAGVMQNPRHLVRRRGQEARLRCSPMKGHSHVYWYRQLPEEGLKFMVYLQKENIIDESGMPKERFSAEFPKEGPSILRIQQVVRGDSAAYFCASSLAGLAAKETQYFGPGTRLLVL.

The chain links TRBV7-9 to TRBJ2-7, with D possibly matching TRBD1 (6 bases). This CDR3 is 15 amino acids long. CDR1 and CDR2 (germline): SEHNR, FQNEAQ (reference sequence). V lost 5 bases and J 5 bases, leaving 19 bases between the germline ends. CDR3 loop: CASSRGKGKVDEQYF. In nucleotides, the CDR3 is TGTGCCAGCAGCAGGGGGAAGGGAAAAGTCGACGAGCAGTACTTC.

This chain uses TRBV2 with TRBJ2-5; 7 bases agree with TRBD1. Germline-derived CDR1 and CDR2 are SNHLY and FYNNEI. This CDR3 spans 16 amino acids. Unmatched junction bases numbered 6, after V lost 2 bases and J lost 0 bases. The DNA for the CDR3 is TGTGCCAGCAGTGAAATGGGACAGCGGTACCAAGAGACCCAGTACTTC. Its protein is CASSEMGQRYQETQYF.

The sample holds a few counts of this clone. The rearrangement joins TRBV7-2 to TRBJ1-5, with no clear D. Germline V gives CDR1 SGHTA, CDR2 FQGNSA. The CDR3 contains 16 residues. V was pared by 2 bases and J by 1 base, with 12 bases between. Here the CDR3 reads CASSLSAALSNQPQHF. The CDR3, as DNA: TGTGCCAGCAGCTTATCAGCAGCTTTGAGCAATCAGCCCCAGCATTTT.

This clone was seen a few times. In DNA, the CDR3 is TGCAGCGTTGTCCAAGCGGGGGGTGTCACCGGGGAGCTGTTTTTT. Translated, it gives CSVVQAGGVTGELFF. The chain joins TRBV29-1 to TRBJ2-2; 9 positions match TRBD2. V shed 4 bases, J shed 4 bases, and the junction held 7 bases outside the gene matches. The CDR3 contains 15 residues. Germline assignment: CDR1 SQVTM and CDR2 ANQGSEA.

DNA of the CDR3: TGTGCCAGCAGCCCGACTACCACAGATACGCAGTATTTT. This translates into CASSPTTTDTQYF. The chain recombines TRBV9 with TRBJ2-3; D possibly corresponds to TRBD2 (5 bases). Germline V gives CDR1 SGDLS, CDR2 YYNGEE. CDR3 length equals 13 residues. With 4 bases removed from V and 2 bases from J, the gap between germline ends came to 8 bases.

A few counts support this clone. This chain links TRBV30 with TRBJ2-7, with D possibly being TRBD1 or TRBD2 (5 bases each). The length of the CDR3 is 15 residues. V was cut by 4 bases and J by 0 bases, with 16 bases left in between. Germline loops: CDR1 GTSNPN, CDR2 SVGIG (reference sequence). As DNA, the CDR3 is TGTGCCTGGACTGCATGGGGACGGAGCTCCTACGAGCAGTACTTC. It specifies CAWTAWGRSSYEQYF.

This clone was seen only a few times. This rearrangement joins TRBV28 to TRBJ2-1, with unresolved D. Germline assignment: CDR1 MDHEN and CDR2 SYDVKM. Trimming took off 2 bases at V and 10 bases at J, with 9 bases between the two ends. This CDR3 has 12 residues. The DNA of the CDR3 is TGTGCCAGCAGTTTAGTATGGGGAGAGCAGTTCTTC. Amino acids: CASSLVWGEQFF.

The chain recombines TRBV10-3 with TRBJ2-2; 10 bases line up with TRBD1. Germline values: CDR1 ENHRY, CDR2 SYGVKD. The CDR3 runs 16 residues. The junction had 10 bases not matched to a gene; V was cut back by 10 bases and J by 2 bases. DNA of the CDR3: TGTGCCACAGAGGGACAGGGGTTGGAAAACACCGGGGAGCTGTTTTTT. The encoded protein is CATEGQGLENTGELFF.

The chain recombines TRBV7-9 with TRBJ2-5; no reliable D call. The CDR3 consists of 15 residues. V shed 1 base and J shed 2 bases, with 11 bases lying between them. Per germline, CDR1 SEHNR and CDR2 FQNEAQ (reference sequence). The CDR3 DNA reads TGTGCCAGCAGCTTAGGGGCGTCAGTACAAGAGACCCAGTACTTC. Its protein is CASSLGASVQETQYF.

J is TRBJ2-7 and V is TRBV5-6, with 9 positions matching TRBD1. This CDR3 is built from 13 residues. CDR1 is SGHDT, CDR2 YYEEEE, per germline. The J segment lost 5 bases and the V segment lost 4 bases, leaving 4 bases of the junction unmatched. CDR3 in amino acids: CASSRGQGDEQYF. The CDR3 coding sequence is TGTGCCAGCAGCCGGGGACAGGGAGACGAGCAGTACTTC.

The chain couples TRBV6-1 to TRBJ2-7; 8 bases agree with TRBD1. This CDR3 spans 14 amino acids. Germline loops: CDR1 MNHNS, CDR2 SASEGT. The ends lost 4 bases at V and 4 bases at J; junction bases unmatched: 6. CDR3 loop: CASSAGTGAYEQYF. The CDR3 region has the DNA TGTGCCAGCAGTGCCGGGACAGGAGCGTACGAGCAGTACTTC.

This chain links TRBV6-5 with TRBJ2-1, with 8 nucleotides matching TRBD1. This CDR3 is 12 amino acids long. CDR1 is MNHEY and CDR2 is SVGAGI in the germline V gene. Trimming cost V 5 bases and J 11 bases; bases outside gene matches: 5. The DNA for the CDR3 is TGTGCCAGCAGTCAGGGGGCAGGGAAGCAGTTCTTC. Translation: CASSQGAGKQFF.

The chain carries TRBV29-1 and TRBJ2-2; D remains unclear. Germline V gene lookup returns CDR1 SQVTM and CDR2 ANQGSEA. Trimming pared 3 bases from V and 4 bases from J, leaving 6 bases between. The CDR3 is 12 amino acids. The CDR3 DNA follows: TGCAGCGTTGACACAGCCACCGGGGAGCTGTTTTTT. Its translation is CSVDTATGELFF.

This clone came up a few times. This chain connects TRBV9 to TRBJ1-2; the D is unclear. Trimming removed 0 bases at V and 5 bases at J, with 5 bases between. Germline assignment: CDR1 SGDLS and CDR2 YYNGEE. This CDR3 is built from 12 residues. In DNA form, the CDR3 reads TGTGCCAGCAGCGTAGACGGGTATGGCTACACCTTC. It codes for CASSVDGYGYTF.